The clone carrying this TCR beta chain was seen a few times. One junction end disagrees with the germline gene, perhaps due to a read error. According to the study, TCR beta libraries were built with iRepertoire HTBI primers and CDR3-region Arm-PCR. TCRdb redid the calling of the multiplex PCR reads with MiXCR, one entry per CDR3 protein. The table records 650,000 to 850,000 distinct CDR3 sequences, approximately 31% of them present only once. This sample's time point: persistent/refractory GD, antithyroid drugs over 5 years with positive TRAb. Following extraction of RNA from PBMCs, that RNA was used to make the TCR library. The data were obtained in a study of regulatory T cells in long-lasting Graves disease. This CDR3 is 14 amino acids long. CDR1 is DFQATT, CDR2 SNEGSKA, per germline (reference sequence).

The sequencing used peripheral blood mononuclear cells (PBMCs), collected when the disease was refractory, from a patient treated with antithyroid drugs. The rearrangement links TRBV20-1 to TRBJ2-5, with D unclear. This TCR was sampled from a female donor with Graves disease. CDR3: CSASGLTAQEAQYF. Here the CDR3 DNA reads TGCAGTGCCAGTGGGTTAACCGCGCAAGAGGCCCAGTACTTC.